These T cell receptor beta chains were read from a single sample in a study of T cell responses to AZD1222 COVID-19 vaccine. Here immunoSEQ multiplex PCR was the method, and the copy in TCRdb shows in-frame clones only, minus some. This sample carries roughly 120,000 clones, roughly 90% of them seen once, and the ten largest clones take 2.5% to 3%. The sequenced sample was peripheral blood, obtained on day 0 of AZD1222 vaccination. The source of these receptors is an adult in good health. The CDR3 runs from the conserved cysteine through the conserved F or W. D genes are given only for firm matches. The size field is filled for only some rows; it gives once, few, many or a size class.

abundance: NA
j_gene: TRBJ1-2
d_gene: TRBD1
v_gene: TRBV5-1
CDR3aa: CASSLAGTGGGYTF
CDR3nt: TGCGCCAGCAGCTTGGCGGGGACAGGGGGCGGCTACACCTTC

abundance: NA
j_gene: TRBJ2-7
d_gene: NA
v_gene: TRBV3-1/TRBV3-2
CDR3aa: CASRRGGSYEQYF
CDR3nt: TGTGCCAGCCGGCGGGGAGGATCCTACGAGCAGTACTTC

abundance: NA
j_gene: TRBJ1-1
d_gene: NA
v_gene: TRBV29-1
CDR3aa: CSVEPHHDTGGEAFF
CDR3nt: TGCAGCGTTGAACCCCACCATGATACTGGGGGGGAAGCTTTCTTT

abundance: NA
j_gene: TRBJ2-1
d_gene: TRBD2
v_gene: TRBV19
CDR3aa: CASSTPRGAGGSNEQFF
CDR3nt: TGTGCCAGTAGTACCCCGAGAGGAGCGGGAGGCTCCAATGAGCAGTTCTTC

abundance: NA
j_gene: TRBJ1-4
d_gene: TRBD1
v_gene: TRBV25-1
CDR3aa: CASSDLGTGPRDEKLFF
CDR3nt: TGTGCCAGCAGTGATCTGGGGACAGGCCCTCGGGACGAAAAACTGTTTTTT

abundance: many
j_gene: TRBJ2-7
d_gene: NA
v_gene: TRBV7-9
CDR3aa: CASSPPSPGSNEQYF
CDR3nt: TGTGCCAGCAGCCCGCCCTCCCCCGGGAGCAACGAGCAGTACTTC

abundance: NA
j_gene: TRBJ1-1
d_gene: NA
v_gene: TRBV30
CDR3aa: CAWSVQENTEAFF
CDR3nt: TGTGCCTGGAGTGTACAAGAGAACACTGAAGCTTTCTTT

abundance: once
j_gene: TRBJ1-5
d_gene: NA
v_gene: TRBV27
CDR3aa: CASSLRGMGNQPQHF
CDR3nt: TGTGCCAGCAGTTTGAGGGGGATGGGCAATCAGCCCCAGCATTTT

abundance: NA
j_gene: TRBJ2-7
d_gene: NA
v_gene: TRBV24-1
CDR3aa: CAIAAYEQYF
CDR3nt: TGTGCCATCGCAGCCTACGAGCAGTACTTC

abundance: NA
j_gene: TRBJ2-7
d_gene: TRBD2
v_gene: TRBV27
CDR3aa: CASSRGLAGGVTYEQYF
CDR3nt: TGTGCCAGCAGCCGAGGACTAGCGGGAGGGGTAACCTACGAGCAGTACTTC

abundance: NA
j_gene: TRBJ2-3
d_gene: NA
v_gene: TRBV7-2
CDR3aa: CASSNRDSLDTQYF
CDR3nt: TGTGCCAGCAGCAACCGGGACTCTCTTGATACGCAGTATTTT

abundance: NA
j_gene: TRBJ2-7
d_gene: NA
v_gene: TRBV6-1
CDR3aa: CASSEGTIKGGKQYF
CDR3nt: TGTGCCAGCAGTGAGGGAACTATCAAGGGGGGCAAGCAGTACTTC

abundance: NA
j_gene: TRBJ2-3
d_gene: TRBD1
v_gene: TRBV6-2/TRBV6-3
CDR3aa: CASSYQQGQEVDTQYF
CDR3nt: TGTGCCAGCAGTTACCAACAGGGACAGGAGGTAGATACGCAGTATTTT

abundance: once
j_gene: TRBJ2-1
d_gene: TRBD1
v_gene: TRBV7-8
CDR3aa: CASRGTGAGGYNEQFF
CDR3nt: TGTGCCAGCAGAGGGACAGGGGCGGGTGGGTACAATGAGCAGTTCTTC

abundance: once
j_gene: TRBJ1-5
d_gene: TRBD1
v_gene: TRBV5-1
CDR3aa: CASSLGQGGNQPQHF
CDR3nt: TGCGCCAGCAGTCTTGGACAGGGCGGCAATCAGCCCCAGCATTTT

abundance: NA
j_gene: TRBJ2-5
d_gene: NA
v_gene: TRBV28
CDR3aa: CASRPSSGQLVTQYF
CDR3nt: TGTGCCAGCAGGCCCTCGTCCGGCCAATTGGTGACCCAGTACTTC

abundance: NA
j_gene: TRBJ1-2
d_gene: NA
v_gene: TRBV7-9
CDR3aa: CASTVLDGYTF
CDR3nt: TGTGCCAGCACCGTACTAGATGGCTACACCTTC

abundance: NA
j_gene: TRBJ1-2
d_gene: TRBD1
v_gene: TRBV19
CDR3aa: CASRSDLFRQGGYGYTF
CDR3nt: TGTGCCAGTCGCTCTGACCTCTTCCGACAGGGAGGCTATGGCTACACCTTC

abundance: once
j_gene: TRBJ2-1
d_gene: TRBD2
v_gene: TRBV9
CDR3aa: CASSFGLAASNEQFF
CDR3nt: TGTGCCAGCAGCTTCGGACTAGCGGCCAGCAATGAGCAGTTCTTC

abundance: NA
j_gene: TRBJ1-4
d_gene: TRBD1
v_gene: TRBV19
CDR3aa: CASSIKGQGPTNEKLFF
CDR3nt: TGTGCCAGTAGTATAAAGGGACAGGGTCCAACTAATGAAAAACTGTTTTTT

abundance: NA
j_gene: TRBJ1-2
d_gene: NA
v_gene: TRBV5-1
CDR3aa: CASSEGSSNYGYTF
CDR3nt: TGCGCCAGCAGCGAGGGGTCCTCTAACTATGGCTACACCTTC

abundance: NA
j_gene: TRBJ1-2
d_gene: TRBD1
v_gene: TRBV27
CDR3aa: CATRTGGLGYTF
CDR3nt: TGTGCCACCAGAACAGGGGGCCTTGGCTACACCTTC

abundance: NA
j_gene: TRBJ1-1
d_gene: NA
v_gene: TRBV6-4
CDR3aa: CASRIGAMNTEAFF
CDR3nt: TGTGCCAGCCGGATCGGGGCGATGAACACTGAAGCTTTCTTT

abundance: NA
j_gene: TRBJ2-7
d_gene: TRBD2
v_gene: TRBV6-5
CDR3aa: CASNQRGPYEQYF
CDR3nt: TGTGCCAGCAACCAGCGGGGTCCCTACGAGCAGTACTTC

abundance: once
j_gene: TRBJ2-3
d_gene: TRBD2
v_gene: TRBV27
CDR3aa: CASSLFRTSGSGTDTQYF
CDR3nt: TGTGCCAGCAGTTTATTCAGGACTAGCGGGAGTGGTACAGATACGCAGTATTTT